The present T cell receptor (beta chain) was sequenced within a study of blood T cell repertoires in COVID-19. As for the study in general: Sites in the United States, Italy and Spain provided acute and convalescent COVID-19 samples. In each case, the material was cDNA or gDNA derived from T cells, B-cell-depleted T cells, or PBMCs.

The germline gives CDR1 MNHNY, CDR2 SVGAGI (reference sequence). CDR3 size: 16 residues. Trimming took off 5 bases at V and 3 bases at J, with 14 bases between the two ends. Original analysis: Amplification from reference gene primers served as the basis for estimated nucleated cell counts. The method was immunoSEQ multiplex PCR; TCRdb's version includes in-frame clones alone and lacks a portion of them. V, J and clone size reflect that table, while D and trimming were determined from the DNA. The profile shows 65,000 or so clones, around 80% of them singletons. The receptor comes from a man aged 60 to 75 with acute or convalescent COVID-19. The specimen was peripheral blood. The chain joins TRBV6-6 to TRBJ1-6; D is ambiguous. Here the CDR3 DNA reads TGTGCCAGCAGTCGAAGACAAACTGGCTATAATTCACCCCTCCACTTT. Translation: CASSRRQTGYNSPLHF.